The 20 T cell receptor beta chains reported below all come from one sample, sequenced in a study of Graves' ophthalmopathy and Graves' hyperthyroidism. Researchers took RNA transcripts and amplified TCR beta CDR3 regions from them. HTBI primers were employed in first-round RT-PCR, then a second-round multiplex PCR followed. TCRdb redid the calling of the multiplex PCR reads with MiXCR, one entry per CDR3 protein. The sample includes about 500,000 distinct CDR3 sequences, 35% to 45% seen only once; the top ten take 3.5% to 4.5%. The sample taken for sequencing was peripheral blood or thyroid tissue (not recorded which). Source of these receptors: an adult man with Graves' hyperthyroidism.

V usage is TRBV29-1 and J usage is TRBJ1-1, with 9 bases that match TRBD1. Germline CDR1 is SQVTM and CDR2 is ANQGSEA. V was pared by 7 bases and J by 4 bases, with 7 bases of the junction left unmatched. The CDR3 runs 13 residues. The CDR3 loop reads CSATGTGFTEAFF. CDR3 in DNA: TGCAGCGCCACCGGGACAGGGTTCACTGAAGCTTTCTTT.

The rearrangement links TRBV15 to TRBJ2-6; D tentatively reads TRBD1 or TRBD2 (5 bases each). CDR1 is LNHNV and CDR2 is YYDKDF in the germline V gene (reference sequence). Trimming stripped 5 bases from V and 0 bases from J, with 14 bases between. This CDR3 has 17 amino acids. The CDR3 nucleotides are TGTGCCACCAGCGCCCGGGACGGAGTCTCTGGGGCCAACGTCCTGACTTTC. It encodes CATSARDGVSGANVLTF.

A remark on this clonotype: A much bigger clone sits one base away, suggesting this may be a read error. This sequence joins TRBV6-5 and TRBJ2-7; D may match TRBD1 or TRBD2 (7 bases each). CDR3 length equals 13 residues. Trimming removed 11 bases from V and 6 bases from J, with 20 bases in between. Germline lookup yields CDR1 MNHEY and CDR2 SVGAGI. CDR3 amino acids: CAGAQGEGVEQYF. CDR3 nucleotide sequence: TGTGCCGGCGCGCAGGGGGAGGGCGTCGAGCAGTACTTC.

The chain carries TRBV5-6 and TRBJ2-7, with D unresolved. Trimming cost V 3 bases and J 7 bases, with 20 bases left between them. Germline assignment: CDR1 SGHDT and CDR2 YYEEEE. CDR3 length: 15 residues. This CDR3 is CASSSTLSSYNEQYF. CDR3 in DNA: TGTGCCAGCAGCTCTACGTTGAGCTCCTACAATGAGCAGTACTTC.

This clonotype has a count of ten or more. The chain combines TRBV12-3 or TRBV12-4 with TRBJ1-2, with 7 bases identical to TRBD1. This CDR3 has 13 amino acids. V dropped 5 bases and J dropped 8; count of bases not matched to a gene: 8. In DNA, the CDR3 is TGTGCCAGCAGTCCCGACAGGGCAGTGGGCTACACCTTC. Residues: CASSPDRAVGYTF.

In this sample, this clonotype turned up many times. The chain links TRBV12-3 or TRBV12-4 to TRBJ2-5; 10 nucleotides agree with TRBD1. With 6 bases clipped from V and 5 bases from J, the junction kept 12 bases outside the gene matches. The CDR3 length is 16 residues. Written as DNA, the CDR3 is TGTGCCAGCAGCCGCCCGGGACAGGGGTTGTCCGAGACCCAGTACTTC. Translated: CASSRPGQGLSETQYF.

Many counts were recorded for this clonotype. CDR3 bases: TGCAGTGCTCAGGGGGCGGCTCAGCCCCAGCATTTT. Its protein is CSAQGAAQPQHF. This chain connects TRBV20-1 to TRBJ1-5; 8 nucleotides align to TRBD1. The CDR3 runs 12 residues. The junction had 3 bases not matched to a gene; V was cut back by 5 bases and J by 6 bases. Germline V gene lookup returns CDR1 DFQATT and CDR2 SNEGSKA (reference sequence).

This clonotype was picked up many times. V gene TRBV2 combines with J gene TRBJ2-5, with 8 bases aligning to TRBD2. This CDR3 is built from 14 residues. V was pared by 5 bases and J by 4 bases, with 6 bases of the junction left unmatched. The germline gives CDR1 SNHLY, CDR2 FYNNEI. CDR3 bases: TGTGCCAGCAGTAGACTAGCGAATGGAGAGACCCAGTACTTC. This gives the protein CASSRLANGETQYF.

This clonotype was seen only once. The chain combines TRBV7-9 with TRBJ2-1; perhaps TRBD1 as D (5 bases). V dropped 1 base and J dropped 8 bases, with 18 bases sitting between them. Germline values: CDR1 SEHNR, CDR2 FQNEAQ (reference sequence). The CDR3 covers 16 residues. The chain's CDR3 is CASSLGQGRTTDEQFF. The CDR3 DNA sequence: TGTGCCAGCAGCTTAGGTCAGGGCAGGACGACGGATGAGCAGTTCTTC.

The V call is TRBV29-1, the J call TRBJ2-7; possible D gene TRBD1, 5 bases. V lost 4 bases and J 4 bases, leaving 14 bases between the germline ends. Germline assignment: CDR1 SQVTM and CDR2 ANQGSEA. The CDR3 consists of 13 residues. CDR3 region: CSVGGRATYEQYF. The CDR3 coding sequence is TGCAGCGTTGGGGGCAGGGCTACGTACGAGCAGTACTTC.

This clonotype was seen many times. This may be a read error, as it is one base from a much larger clone. This chain links TRBV29-1 with TRBJ1-2; D remains unclear. V was pared by 2 bases and J by 8 bases, with 12 bases between. This CDR3 contains 12 residues. Per the germline V gene, CDR1 is SQVTM and CDR2 is ANQGSEA. The CDR3 loop is CSVERGIGGYTF. In DNA, the CDR3 is TGCAGCGTTGAACGGGGAATAGGGGGCTACACCTTC.

The genes are TRBV7-9 and TRBJ1-6; the D is unclear. CDR3 size: 16 residues. V was pared by 3 bases and J by 0 bases, with 9 bases between. Germline V lookup: CDR1 SEHNR, CDR2 FQNEAQ (reference sequence). The CDR3 here is CASSLTISSYNSPLHF. CDR3 in DNA: TGTGCCAGCAGCTTGACAATTAGCTCCTATAATTCACCCCTCCACTTT.

The chain links TRBV7-2 to TRBJ1-4; D might be TRBD1 (6 bases). This CDR3 comprises 14 residues. V shed 3 bases and J shed 10 bases, with 15 bases lying between them. Germline CDR1 and CDR2: SGHTA and FQGNSA. This chain's CDR3 is CASSFGDTCLKLFF. In DNA, the CDR3 is TGTGCCAGCAGCTTCGGGGACACCTGCTTAAAACTGTTTTTT.

The rearrangement links TRBV29-1 to TRBJ1-1; 8 positions agree with TRBD1. Per the germline V gene, CDR1 is SQVTM and CDR2 is ANQGSEA. This CDR3 comprises 13 residues. V dropped 8 bases and J dropped 5; count of bases not matched to a gene: 10. CDR3 sequence reads: CSMRTGLGTEAFF. CDR3 sequence (DNA): TGCAGCATGAGGACAGGGTTGGGGACTGAAGCTTTCTTT.

The rearrangement links TRBV29-1 to TRBJ2-5; the D call may be TRBD1 or TRBD2 (5 bases each). This CDR3 region has 11 residues. V shed 6 bases and J shed 5 bases, with 10 bases lying between them. Germline V gene lookup returns CDR1 SQVTM and CDR2 ANQGSEA. The CDR3 DNA sequence: TGCAGCGTGGATGGGACGGAGACCCAGTACTTC. Amino acids: CSVDGTETQYF. Complete variable domain (other parts from reference TRBV29-1 and TRBJ2-5): SAVISQKPSRDICQRGTSLTIQCQVDSQVTMMFWYRQQPGQSLTLIATANQGSEATYESGFVIDKFPISRPNLTFSTLTVSNMSPEDSSIYLCSVDGTETQYFGPGTRLLVL.

A remark on this clonotype: At one boundary the junction diverges from the germline segment, which might be a read error. The chain has TRBV5-8 and TRBJ2-7; 11 bases line up with TRBD1. This CDR3 has 15 residues. The V gene's germline CDR1 is SGHTS and CDR2 YDEGEE. CDR3 sequence reads: CASSQYGTGGYEQYF. CDR3 in DNA: TGCGCCAGCAGCCAATACGGGACAGGGGGCTACGAGCAGTACTTC.

Concerning this clonotype: A read error may be the cause here, since a much bigger clone is one base away. The chain employs TRBV12-3 or TRBV12-4 and TRBJ2-7; either TRBD1 or TRBD2 may fit D (5 bases each). The J call may be wrong; the DNA end is better matched by TRBJ2-1. The CDR3 has 13 amino acids. The CDR3 sequence is CASSPGPNYEQFF. DNA for the CDR3: TGTGCCAGCAGTCCGGGACCGAACTACGAGCAGTTCTTC.

This clonotype was detected many times. The V gene is TRBV2, the J gene TRBJ1-6; D gene uncertain. V lost 6 bases and J lost 6, with 18 bases in between. Germline CDR1 reads SNHLY; CDR2 reads FYNNEI. CDR3 size: 16 residues. DNA for the CDR3: TGTGCCAGCAGGGACTCCTGGGGTGGCCGTAATTCACCCCTCCACTTT. It specifies CASRDSWGGRNSPLHF. The full variable domain, rest sourced from reference TRBV2 and TRBJ1-6, is EPEVTQTPSHQVTQMGQEVILRCVPISNHLYFYWYRQILGQKVEFLVSFYNNEISEKSEIFDDQFSVERPDGSNFTLKIRSTKLEDSAMYFCASRDSWGGRNSPLHFGNGTRLTVT.

This clonotype was observed at least ten times. V gene TRBV11-2 combines with J gene TRBJ2-5; no clear D. The V gene lost 5 bases and the J gene lost 4 bases, with 5 bases spanning the gap. Per the germline V gene, CDR1 is SGHAT and CDR2 is FQNNGV. The CDR3 totals 11 residues. The DNA of the CDR3 is TGTGCCAGCAGCCCCCTAGAGACCCAGTACTTC. Translation gives CASSPLETQYF.

There are many counts of this clonotype. The gene calls are TRBV13 and TRBJ2-7; maybe TRBD1 (5 bases). V was cut by 4 bases and J by 3 bases, with 13 bases left in between. The CDR3 has 14 residues. Germline V gene data show CDR1 as PRHDT and CDR2 as FYEKMQ (reference sequence). This CDR3 reads CASSSDKSLYEQYF. Written as DNA, the CDR3 is TGTGCCAGCAGCTCGGACAAGTCCCTCTACGAGCAGTACTTC. Full variable domain (rest looked up from reference TRBV13 and TRBJ2-7): AAGVIQSPRHLIKEKRETATLKCYPIPRHDTVYWYQQGPGQDPQFLISFYEKMQSDKGSIPDRFSAQQFSDYHSELNMSSLELGDSALYFCASSSDKSLYEQYFGPGTRLTVT.